This T cell receptor beta chain was found in a study of CD8 T cells in ankylosing spondylitis. Broader study findings: Several highly homologous variants made up a TCR beta motif, and this motif appeared characteristic of ankylosing spondylitis blood. Reportedly, disease-linked clones are significantly enriched in ankylosing spondylitis patients' matched synovial fluid.

V shed 2 bases and J shed 5 bases, with 14 bases lying between them. The CDR3 contains 15 residues. Germline CDR1 is SGHVS and CDR2 is FQNEAQ. To note about this clonotype: Its specificity is unknown.

In making TCR beta libraries, quantitative 5'-RACE with molecular barcodes was used. TCRdb called the 5' RACE reads again in MiXCR, with one record for every CDR3 protein. This sample has roughly 470,000 distinct CDR3 sequences; about 24% occur once, and the top ten carry over 0.8%. The receptor's source is a male donor with ankylosing spondylitis. Sequencing was carried out using blood, either unsorted or a sorted T cell fraction (not recorded which). The chain combines TRBV7-8 with TRBJ2-3; the D is unclear. The CDR3 DNA is TGTGCCAGCAGCTTAATTTCACCGGGCGAAGATACGCAGTATTTT. Protein sequence: CASSLISPGEDTQYF.